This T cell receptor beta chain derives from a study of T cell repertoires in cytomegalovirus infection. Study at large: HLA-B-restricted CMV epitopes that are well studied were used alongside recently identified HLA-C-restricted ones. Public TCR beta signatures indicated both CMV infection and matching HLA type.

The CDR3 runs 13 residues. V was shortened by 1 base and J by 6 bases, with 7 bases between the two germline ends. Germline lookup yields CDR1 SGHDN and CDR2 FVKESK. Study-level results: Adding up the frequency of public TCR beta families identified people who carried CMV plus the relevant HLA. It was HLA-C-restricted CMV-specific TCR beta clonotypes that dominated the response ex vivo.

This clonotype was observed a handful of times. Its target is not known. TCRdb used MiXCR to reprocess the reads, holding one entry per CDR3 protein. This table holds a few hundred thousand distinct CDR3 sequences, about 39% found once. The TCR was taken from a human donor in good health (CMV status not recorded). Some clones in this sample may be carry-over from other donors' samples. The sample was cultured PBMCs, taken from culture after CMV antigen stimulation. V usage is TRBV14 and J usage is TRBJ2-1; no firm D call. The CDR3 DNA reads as TGTGCCAGCAGCCAAGGAGACCCCAATGAGCAGTTCTTC. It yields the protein CASSQGDPNEQFF.